These 13 T cell receptor beta chains came from one sample sequenced in a study of OX40 agonist ivuxolimab in advanced cancers. Produced via immunoSEQ multiplex PCR; TCRdb's table is partial and in-frame only. The data hold 92,000 or so clones, with 70% to 90% observed a single time. The sample in question was CD4+ or CD8+ T cells sorted from blood, obtained in a trial of the OX40 agonist ivuxolimab. The source of these receptors is an adult with an advanced solid tumor such as melanoma, head and neck, liver or kidney cancer.

The rearrangement joins TRBV7-8 to TRBJ2-1; TRBD2 matches at 12 bases. The CDR3 extends over 17 amino acids. After removal of 1 base from V and 5 bases from J, the junction contained 6 bases not matched to a gene. Germline V gene lookup returns CDR1 SGHVS and CDR2 FQNEAQ. The CDR3 DNA reads as TGTGCCAGCAGCTTAGACTCTAGCGGGAGGGCCGACAATGAGCAGTTCTTC. It is translated as CASSLDSSGRADNEQFF.

This chain connects TRBV27 to TRBJ2-1; D possibly matches TRBD1 or TRBD2 (6 bases each). Per the germline V gene, CDR1 is MNHEY and CDR2 is SMNVEV (reference sequence). V lost 3 bases and J lost 9, with 9 bases in between. This CDR3 contains 12 residues. CDR3 protein: CASSLGGSEQFF. CDR3 DNA sequence: TGTGCCAGCAGTTTGGGGGGCAGTGAGCAGTTCTTC.

DNA of the CDR3: TGTGCCAGCAGTTTAGGGAGATTCAATCAGCCCCAGCATTTT. It translates to CASSLGRFNQPQHF. The gene calls are TRBV27 and TRBJ1-5; D not certain. The germline V gene has CDR1 MNHEY and CDR2 SMNVEV (reference sequence). V was clipped by 2 bases and J by 3 bases, with 8 bases between them. This CDR3 region has 14 residues.

This clone came up a few times. CDR3 coding DNA: TGTGCTAGTGGTTTGGTAGACCGTACATCTGCGGGACAGAGCTCTGGGGCCAACGTCCTGACTTTC. It encodes CASGLVDRTSAGQSSGANVLTF. The chain recombines TRBV12-5 with TRBJ2-6; the D gene is possibly TRBD1 (7 bases). The ends were cut back, 0 bases at V and 0 bases at J, with 24 bases in the middle. Germline lookup yields CDR1 LGHNT and CDR2 FRNRAP. CDR3 length: 22 amino acids. The full variable domain, completed using reference TRBV12-5 and TRBJ2-6, is DARVTQTPRHKVTEMGQEVTMRCQPILGHNTVFWYRQTMMQGLELLAYFRNRAPLDDSGMPKDRFSAEMPDATLATLKIQPSEPRDSAVYFCASGLVDRTSAGQSSGANVLTFGAGSRLTVL.

The chain couples TRBV4-2 to TRBJ2-3; TRBD2 matches 13 bases. Trimming at V came to 3 bases and at J to 2 bases, leaving 11 bases not matched to a gene. The germline gives CDR1 LGHNA, CDR2 YNFKEQ. The CDR3 length is 19 residues. CDR3 loop: CASSHQAPGLAGITDTQYF. In DNA form, the CDR3 reads TGTGCCAGCAGCCACCAGGCTCCGGGACTAGCGGGGATCACAGATACGCAGTATTTT.

This clone was seen a handful of times. The chain combines TRBV19 with TRBJ1-5; D call uncertain. CDR3 length: 13 residues. The V gene's germline CDR1 is LNHDA and CDR2 SQIVND (reference sequence). V was trimmed by 7 bases and J by 6 bases, leaving 13 bases between them. The CDR3 is CASKEGRFQPQHF. The CDR3 nucleotides are TGTGCCAGTAAGGAAGGGAGGTTTCAGCCCCAGCATTTT.

This chain connects TRBV27 to TRBJ1-6, with D maybe TRBD1 (5 bases). The CDR3 has 15 residues. V lost 7 bases, J lost 7 bases, and 17 bases lay in between. Per the germline V gene, CDR1 is MNHEY and CDR2 is SMNVEV (reference sequence). DNA of the CDR3: TGTGCCAGCACGCAAGAGGGGCTACCCAATTCACCCCTCCACTTT. It is translated as CASTQEGLPNSPLHF.

The chain is built from TRBV11-2 and TRBJ2-2, with 7 positions matching TRBD1. The V gene end was trimmed by 4 bases and the J gene end by 0 bases; junction bases not matched to a gene: 5. CDR3 length equals 16 residues. The V gene's germline CDR1 is SGHAT and CDR2 FQNNGV. The CDR3 nucleotides read TGTGCCAGCAGCTACCCGGGACAGACGAACACCGGGGAGCTGTTTTTT. It is translated as CASSYPGQTNTGELFF.

The CDR3 nucleotides read TGTGCCAGCTCACTAACTAGCGGACCATACAATGAGCAGTTCTTC. This sequence encodes CASSLTSGPYNEQFF. This chain connects TRBV18 to TRBJ2-1, with 8 bases lining up with TRBD2. The V segment lost 4 bases and the J segment 4 bases; nucleotides outside the gene matches: 6. This CDR3 has 15 amino acids. The germline V gene encodes CDR1 KGHSH and CDR2 LQKENI.

The CDR3: CASSPDRLAGLRSSTDTQYF. As DNA, the CDR3 is TGTGCCAGCAGCCCGGACCGACTAGCGGGCCTGAGGTCCTCCACAGATACGCAGTATTTT. The genes are TRBV7-3 and TRBJ2-3; 10 nucleotides line up with TRBD2. Germline V CDR1 and CDR2: SGHTA, FQGTGA. J lost 2 bases, V lost 5 bases, and 19 bases had no gene match. CDR3 size: 20 residues.

This clone was recorded only once. V gene TRBV28 combines with J gene TRBJ1-1; D call uncertain. The V end lost 7 bases, the J end lost 6 bases, and 15 bases lay between the germline ends. CDR1 MDHEN and CDR2 SYDVKM come from the germline V gene. This CDR3 spans 13 amino acids. This CDR3 reads CASIQRRTSEAFF. In DNA, the CDR3 is TGTGCCAGCATCCAAAGGAGAACTTCTGAAGCTTTCTTT.

This clone counts as medium-sized. The chain is built from TRBV27 and TRBJ1-2; possible D gene TRBD1, 6 bases. This CDR3 has 16 amino acids. Germline values: CDR1 MNHEY, CDR2 SMNVEV (reference sequence). Trimming took 3 bases from V and 5 from J, leaving 19 bases between them. CDR3 sequence: CASSFSGAERGYGYTF. CDR3 in DNA: TGTGCCAGCAGTTTCTCCGGGGCCGAAAGGGGGTATGGCTACACCTTC.

DNA for the CDR3: TGTGCCAGCAGCTTAGATCAAACGGGATACTACGAGCAGTACTTC. This encodes CASSLDQTGYYEQYF. This rearrangement joins TRBV11-2 to TRBJ2-7; D is possibly TRBD2 (5 bases). This CDR3 is 15 amino acids long. Germline V CDR1 and CDR2: SGHAT, FQNNGV. V dropped 0 bases and J dropped 3 bases, with 12 bases sitting between them. The full variable domain, its missing parts supplied by reference TRBV11-2 and TRBJ2-7, is EAGVAQSPRYKIIEKRQSVAFWCNPISGHATLYWYQQILGQGPKLLIQFQNNGVVDDSQLPKDRFSAERLKGVDSTLKIQPAKLEDSAVYLCASSLDQTGYYEQYFGPGTRLTVT.